Below are 25 T cell receptor beta chains sequenced from a single sample in a study of T-cell reconstitution after alpha-beta-depleted transplantation in children. The authors prepared the TCRbeta library with unique molecular identifiers. TCRdb analysed the PCR reads with MiXCR anew, one entry per CDR3 protein. The sample yields roughly 310,000 distinct CDR3 sequences, approximately 23% seen once. The sample in question was PBMCs, mostly from graft donor cells, obtained 180 days after TCRalphabeta/CD19-depleted stem cell transplant. Receptors were obtained from a male patient aged 10-17 years who had a stem cell transplant for acute lymphoblastic leukemia, so the T cells may come from the graft donor.

This clonotype has more than one count but fewer than ten. The V gene is TRBV3-1, the J gene TRBJ1-5; no clear D. Trimming shortened V by 2 bases and J by 3 bases, and 8 bases separated the two germline ends. Looked up from germline, CDR1 is LGHDT and CDR2 is YNNKEL (reference sequence). The CDR3 runs to 14 residues. The CDR3 DNA is TGTGCCAGCAGCCAATTACACGCCAATCAGCCCCAGCATTTT. Translating it yields CASSQLHANQPQHF.

This clonotype was observed once. J is TRBJ2-5 and V is TRBV7-9, with TRBD1 matching 7 bases. The CDR3 is made up of 14 amino acids. Trimming took 6 bases from V and 1 from J; bases not matched to a gene: 5. Looked up from germline, CDR1 is SEHNR and CDR2 is FQNEAQ (reference sequence). The CDR3 DNA sequence: TGTGCCAGCAGGCTCGACAGGGTCCAAGAGACCCAGTACTTC. Its translation is CASRLDRVQETQYF.

The chain links TRBV5-1 to TRBJ2-7; D is perhaps TRBD2 (5 bases). Trimming stripped 4 bases from V and 7 bases from J, with 21 bases between. The CDR3 length is 15 residues. The germline CDR1 and CDR2 sequences are SGHRS and YFSETQ. This CDR3 is CASSPRLPHNREQYF. The DNA of the CDR3 is TGCGCCAGCAGCCCACGACTACCCCACAATCGGGAGCAGTACTTC.

This clonotype was seen repeatedly, ten times or more. The chain joins TRBV7-2 to TRBJ2-2; possibly TRBD1 for D (5 bases). Germline assignment: CDR1 SGHTA and CDR2 FQGNSA. The V end lost 3 bases, the J end lost 2 bases, and 10 bases lay between the germline ends. The CDR3 contains 15 residues. As DNA, the CDR3 is TGTGCCAGCAGCTTCCGGACACGTAACACCGGGGAGCTGTTTTTT. Protein: CASSFRTRNTGELFF.

This clonotype has more than one count but fewer than ten. The chain couples TRBV7-9 to TRBJ1-5, with a weak D call TRBD1 (6 bases). The CDR3 loop spans 14 amino acids. Germline V gene sequence: CDR1 SEHNR, CDR2 FQNEAQ (reference sequence). The V gene lost 2 bases and the J gene lost 11 bases, with 16 bases spanning the gap. The CDR3 nucleotides read TGTGCCAGCAGCTTAACGGTGGGGGGCGAGGCCCAGCATTTT. Its translation is CASSLTVGGEAQHF.

This chain uses TRBV7-3 with TRBJ1-2, with 11 bases identical to TRBD1. The CDR3 has 16 residues. Germline trimming cut 5 bases from V and 6 bases from J; bases unmatched to any gene: 11. Germline loops: CDR1 SGHTA, CDR2 FQGTGA. The CDR3 here is CASSPGTGGKRDGYTF. CDR3 in DNA: TGTGCCAGCAGCCCTGGGACAGGGGGAAAGCGAGATGGCTACACCTTC.

This clonotype turned up a few times. This chain joins TRBV6-1 and TRBJ2-5, with D perhaps TRBD1 (6 bases). This CDR3 region has 13 residues. Trimming removed 8 bases at V and 0 bases at J, with 10 bases between. The germline V gene encodes CDR1 MNHNS and CDR2 SASEGT. CDR3 sequence reads: CASLDRYQETQYF. The CDR3 nucleotides read TGTGCCAGCCTCGACAGGTACCAAGAGACCCAGTACTTC.

This clonotype was seen a few times. The rearrangement uses TRBV18 and TRBJ2-7; D is perhaps TRBD1 or TRBD2 (5 bases each). The CDR3 length is 18 residues. Trimming stripped 0 bases from V and 2 bases from J, with 20 bases between. CDR1 and CDR2 from the germline V gene are KGHSH and LQKENI. The DNA of the CDR3 is TGTGCCAGCTCACCACCGTGGCGGCAACGGGACGGAGCCTACGAGCAGTACTTC. This translates into CASSPPWRQRDGAYEQYF.

This clonotype appeared many times. This chain joins TRBV7-9 and TRBJ1-2; TRBD1 aligns across 9 bases. Per germline, CDR1 SEHNR and CDR2 FQNEAQ (reference sequence). This CDR3 spans 15 amino acids. The V and J ends lost 5 bases and 4 bases, in that order; junction bases with no gene match: 8. The CDR3 here is CASSPGQGLVYGYTF. The CDR3 bases are TGTGCCAGCAGCCCGGGACAGGGATTGGTCTATGGCTACACCTTC.

As regards this clonotype: The germline gene is not matched at one end of the junction; a read error may be the cause. The rearrangement joins TRBV5-1 to TRBJ2-3; no clear D gene. Per the germline V gene, CDR1 is SGHRS and CDR2 is YFSETQ. The CDR3 extends over 15 amino acids. The CDR3 protein is CAGSFGRIETDTQYF. The CDR3 DNA follows: TGCGCCGGCAGCTTCGGTAGAATAGAGACAGATACGCAGTATTTT.

The chain recombines TRBV5-1 with TRBJ1-1, with 9 bases matching TRBD1. Germline CDR1 SGHRS, CDR2 YFSETQ. The CDR3 sequence is 14 residues long. V gave up 4 bases and J gave up 5 bases; unmatched junction bases: 6. Written as DNA, the CDR3 is TGCGCCAGCAGCCAAACAGGGGGCTGGACTGAAGCTTTCTTT. Translation gives CASSQTGGWTEAFF.

V usage is TRBV27 and J usage is TRBJ2-6, with D possibly being TRBD1 or TRBD2 (5 bases each). Germline V CDR1 and CDR2: MNHEY, SMNVEV (reference sequence). The CDR3 extends over 17 amino acids. The V and J ends lost 3 bases and 2 bases respectively, with 14 bases between them. In DNA, the CDR3 is TGTGCCAGCAGTTTTGGGGGTTACGGAACTGGGGCCAACGTCCTGACTTTC. Protein product: CASSFGGYGTGANVLTF.

This clonotype appeared a few times. This sequence joins TRBV6-5 and TRBJ1-1, with 11 bases aligning to TRBD1. This CDR3 region has 17 residues. CDR1 MNHEY and CDR2 SVGAGI come from the germline V gene. Trimming cost V 2 bases and J 7 bases; bases outside gene matches: 12. The CDR3 reads CASSYPGQGDRKNEAFF. In DNA form, the CDR3 reads TGTGCCAGCAGTTACCCGGGACAGGGGGATAGAAAGAATGAAGCTTTCTTT.

V gene TRBV27 combines with J gene TRBJ1-1; 9 bases are shared with TRBD1. Germline values: CDR1 MNHEY, CDR2 SMNVEV (reference sequence). The V and J ends lost 6 bases and 8 bases, in that order; junction bases with no gene match: 4. This CDR3 has 12 residues. The CDR3 nucleotides read TGTGCCAGCAGCTACAGGGGGCGCGAAGCTTTCTTT. It yields the protein CASSYRGREAFF.

This clonotype showed up just a few times. J is TRBJ2-7 and V is TRBV5-5; 11 bases match TRBD2. This CDR3 spans 16 amino acids. CDR1 is SGHKS and CDR2 is YYEKEE in the germline V gene (reference sequence). V was pared by 4 bases and J by 4 bases, with 10 bases of the junction left unmatched. CDR3 coding DNA: TGTGCCAGCAGCCTGCCGACTAGCGGGAATACGTACGAGCAGTACTTC. This encodes CASSLPTSGNTYEQYF.

This clonotype was found a few times. The V and J genes are TRBV5-1 and TRBJ1-6; D gene uncertain. V lost 0 bases and J 9 bases, leaving 10 bases between the germline ends. Germline-derived CDR1 and CDR2 are SGHRS and YFSETQ. CDR3 length: 14 amino acids. Here the CDR3 DNA reads TGCGCCAGCAGCTTGGAGGTCTCTAGTTCACCCCTCCACTTT. Translated: CASSLEVSSSPLHF.

The chain carries TRBV12-3 or TRBV12-4 and TRBJ2-3; 8 bases fit TRBD2. The length of the CDR3 is 15 residues. V gave up 2 bases and J gave up 1 base; unmatched junction bases: 2. This chain's CDR3 is CASSLILAGTDTQYF. Here the CDR3 DNA reads TGTGCCAGCAGTTTAATACTAGCGGGCACAGATACGCAGTATTTT.

The table lists this clonotype with a few counts. This rearrangement joins TRBV7-6 to TRBJ2-7; D may be TRBD1 (6 bases). Germline lookup yields CDR1 SGHVS and CDR2 FNYEAQ. V lost 5 bases and J 2 bases, leaving 13 bases between the germline ends. The length of the CDR3 is 14 residues. The CDR3 loop is CASSPRDTAYEQYF. The CDR3 bases are TGTGCCAGCAGCCCCCGGGACACCGCCTACGAGCAGTACTTC.

This clonotype was counted many times. The rearrangement links TRBV15 to TRBJ1-3; tentatively, D is TRBD1 (5 bases). V was shortened by 0 bases and J by 0 bases, with 12 bases between the two germline ends. CDR1 LNHNV and CDR2 YYDKDF come from the germline V gene (reference sequence). This CDR3 comprises 17 residues. Here the CDR3 reads CATSRDRDGYSGNTIYF. CDR3 nucleotides: TGTGCCACCAGCAGAGATCGGGACGGTTACTCTGGAAACACCATATATTTT.

The rearrangement links TRBV6-2 or TRBV6-3 to TRBJ2-2, with 14 bases aligning to TRBD2. Germline-derived CDR1 and CDR2 are MNHEY and SVGEGT. With 6 bases clipped from V and 4 bases from J, the junction kept 16 bases outside the gene matches. The length of the CDR3 is 20 residues. CDR3 residues: CASSWGLAGAFGGITGELFF. In DNA form, the CDR3 reads TGTGCCAGCAGCTGGGGACTAGCGGGAGCCTTTGGGGGGATCACCGGGGAGCTGTTTTTT.

The chain joins TRBV13 to TRBJ2-7; D is unresolved. Trimming took off 5 bases at V and 2 bases at J, with 10 bases between the two ends. Germline CDR1 is PRHDT and CDR2 is FYEKMQ (reference sequence). This CDR3 is 13 amino acids long. CDR3 residues: CASSLLLAYEQYF. The CDR3 DNA sequence: TGTGCCAGCAGCCTCCTTCTAGCCTACGAGCAGTACTTC.

V is TRBV20-1 and J is TRBJ1-1; 8 bases agree with TRBD1. CDR1 is DFQATT and CDR2 is SNEGSKA in the germline V gene (reference sequence). CDR3 length: 13 amino acids. V gave up 5 bases and J gave up 1 base; unmatched junction bases: 3. The DNA for the CDR3 is TGCAGTGCTCACAGGGGGGCGAACACTGAAGCTTTCTTT. Protein: CSAHRGANTEAFF.

Comments on this clonotype: Because the CDR3 is missing its conserved closing phenylalanine or tryptophan, this is likely a read error. V is TRBV7-3 and J is TRBJ2-3, with D unresolved. The CDR3 totals 12 residues. Germline assignment: CDR1 SGHTA and CDR2 FQGTGA. V lost 3 bases and J 3 bases, leaving 4 bases between the germline ends. DNA for the CDR3: TGTGCCAGCAGCTTCTCTACAGATACGCAGTATTCT. Amino acids: CASSFSTDTQYS.

Only a few counts were recorded for this clonotype. This chain connects TRBV5-1 to TRBJ1-2; possible D gene TRBD1, 6 bases. Trimming cost V 1 base and J 6 bases, with 10 bases left between them. The CDR3 length is 13 residues. Per the germline V gene, CDR1 is SGHRS and CDR2 is YFSETQ. The CDR3 protein is CASSLTGLDGYTF. CDR3 bases: TGCGCCAGCAGCTTGACAGGGCTCGATGGCTACACCTTC. The full variable domain, completed using reference TRBV5-1 and TRBJ1-2, is KAGVTQTPRYLIKTRGQQVTLSCSPISGHRSVSWYQQTPGQGLQFLFEYFSETQRNKGNFPGRFSGRQFSNSRSEMNVSTLELGDSALYLCASSLTGLDGYTFGSGTRLTVV.

This clonotype was detected a few times. J is TRBJ2-3 and V is TRBV7-8; D remains ambiguous. Germline-derived CDR1 and CDR2 are SGHVS and FQNEAQ. Trimming took 3 bases from V and 4 from J, leaving 11 bases between them. The length of the CDR3 is 14 residues. The CDR3 sequence: CASSLGIFPDTQYF. The CDR3 nucleotides are TGTGCCAGCAGCTTGGGAATCTTCCCAGATACGCAGTATTTT.